The present TCR beta chain was sequenced within a study of beta chain features in type 1 diabetes (dated by TCRdb to the late 2010s). Broadly, across the study: Patients and healthy donors did not differ in mean age, gender distribution, total cell number or subset yield. A total of 85 million to 110 million sorted cells were examined across all samples, and RNA yield correlated strongly with the number of cells per subset. The study compared TCRB repertoires of sorted circulating CD4+ T cell subsets between recently diagnosed type 1 diabetes patients and matched healthy donors. Regulatory and stem cell-like memory subsets were isolated from only 8 patients and about eight healthy donors, whereas naive and central memory subsets came from all 28 donors.

The entire amount of isolated RNA was reverse transcribed using the High Capacity cDNA Reverse Transcription Kit, so the sequenced TCRB transcripts were expressed ones. Naive, central memory and regulatory T cell samples underwent deep immunoSEQ sequencing, averaging around 3.7 million total reads per sample. Sorted cells were lysed in RLT buffer and RNA was extracted with DNase-treated RNeasy Micro or Mini kits, depending on cell number. To prevent cross-contamination, every cell subset was processed on its own, while patient and healthy donor samples were processed together. TCRB sequences were amplified from cDNA with the immunoSEQ multiplex PCR, producing 87-bp fragments spanning the CDR3 region. Sequencing of the amplicons was done on the Illumina HiSeq platform. As for how the authors treated the data: PCR bias was computationally corrected using synthetic template baselines, reads within Hamming distance 2 were collapsed, and singletons that could not be merged were discarded. By aligning reads against IMGT, V, D and J genes, CDR3 length, and insertions or deletions at six rearrangement sites were assigned. Within each subset, clonotype counts were normalized to the number of sorted cells before true diversity and Gini coefficients were calculated with the tcR R package. The overlap coefficient, calculated on TCRB nucleotide sequences, was used to quantify repertoire sharing. Out-of-frame TCRB sequences from naive cells were analyzed to stand in for the pre-selection repertoire. This immuneACCESS table, as held by TCRdb, lists in-frame sequences with V and J called but not all clones. Of the missing ones, under half trace to an unresolved V gene in checked studies; the others have no known cause. V and J calls and clone size follow that table, whereas D and trimming were derived from the DNA. Across this sample there are 550,000 to 850,000 clones, with 13% seen only once. Approximately 0.022% of the sample lies in the top ten.

Each donor gave one peripheral blood draw, approximately 120 mL on average, collected into heparinised tubes. A BD FACSAria II was used to sort naive, central memory, regulatory and stem cell-like memory CD4+ T cells with a panel that included CD45RO, CCR7, CD25, CD127, CD95 and CD27. Purity was above 95% for every sorted population. PBMCs were separated immediately by Lymphoprep density gradient centrifugation and were stained directly, without being cultured. To minimize batch effects, samples were stained and sorted in pairs, one healthy donor with one patient per experiment. This clone appeared a few times. The target of this receptor is not known. No base-level quality is on record; no much larger clone is a single base apart. The CDR3 runs 15 residues from the cysteine to the phenylalanine. The CDR3 DNA has 45 bases and is translated from base 1. CDR1 and CDR2, looked up from the germline V gene (reference sequence), are GTSNPN and SVGIG. V is pared back by 0 bases and J by 2 bases, with 11 bases lying between the germline termini.

The paper as a whole reports these results and caveats: Type 1 diabetes patients showed a moderate but significant shortening of TCRB CDR3 length in all four CD4+ subsets. PCR might favor shorter templates, but patient and control samples were amplified and corrected together, so any skew would affect both groups equally. At VDJ recombination sites, patients with type 1 diabetes made fewer insertions and deleted more nucleotides, a pattern implying thymic rearrangement abnormalities. Naive, central memory and regulatory TCRB repertoires appeared to be more alike among patients than among healthy donors. HLA sub-analyses involved small numbers of individuals, so any influence of HLA type on TCRB rearrangement remained unresolved. Because cDNA was sequenced instead of genomic DNA, activated cells with high expression could be over-represented, although the groups did not differ in activation or CD3 levels.

The chain links TRBV30 with TRBJ1-5; TRBD1 might be the D gene, on 5 matching bases. The clonotype was recovered from a man between 18 and 35 years old with type 1 diabetes. Sequenced material: naive CD4+ T cells from blood. The cell subset or site label on this specimen signifies: true naive CD4+ T cells. The CDR3 sequence is CAWSVGPGGNQPQHF. The sequenced DNA is TGTGCCTGGAGTGTTGGGCCGGGGGGCAATCAGCCCCAGCATTTT.